The 18 T cell receptor beta chains in this list originate from one sample, sequenced in a study of siplizumab effects on memory and regulatory T cells. Using immunoSEQ multiplex PCR, the repertoire was profiled, and TCRdb retains in-frame clones only, with some absent. The table shows approximately 94,000 clones, with over 85% occurring only once. The sequenced material came from CD8+ T cells sorted from blood. These receptors were taken from a human donor in good health.

The chain uses TRBV7-9 and TRBJ1-2; tentatively, D is TRBD1 (5 bases). The CDR3 has 15 amino acids. Germline CDR1 is SEHNR and CDR2 is FQNEAQ (reference sequence). V was trimmed by 7 bases and J by 2 bases, leaving 17 bases between them. CDR3 sequence: CASNRPQGPNYGYTF. The CDR3 DNA reads as TGTGCCAGCAACAGACCTCAGGGCCCCAACTATGGCTACACCTTC. Combining the CDR3 with reference TRBV7-9 and TRBJ1-2 gives the whole variable domain DTGVSQNPRHKITKRGQNVTFRCDPISEHNRLYWYRQTLGQGPEFLTYFQNEAQLEKSRLLSDRFSAERPKGSFSTLEIQRTEQGDSAMYLCASNRPQGPNYGYTFGSGTRLTVV.

The chain has TRBV30 and TRBJ2-7; D unresolved. CDR1 is GTSNPN and CDR2 is SVGIG in the germline V gene (reference sequence). The CDR3 runs to 11 residues. Trimming shortened V by 1 base and J by 2 bases, and 3 bases separated the two germline ends. CDR3 in amino acids: CAWSGAYEQYF. CDR3 coding DNA: TGTGCCTGGAGTGGAGCCTACGAGCAGTACTTC.

This clone was seen once. The chain couples TRBV13 to TRBJ2-7, with D perhaps TRBD1 (5 bases). Germline V gene data show CDR1 as PRHDT and CDR2 as FYEKMQ (reference sequence). V was clipped by 4 bases and J by 2 bases, with 9 bases between them. The CDR3 spans 13 residues. In nucleotides, the CDR3 is TGTGCCAGCAGCTCGACAGATACCTACGAGCAGTACTTC. It is translated as CASSSTDTYEQYF.

In its sample, this clone was seen a few times. The V gene is TRBV5-4, the J gene TRBJ1-2, with 8 bases aligning to TRBD1. The CDR3 covers 15 residues. After removal of 2 bases from V and 6 bases from J, the junction contained 9 bases not matched to a gene. Germline CDR1 reads SGHNT; CDR2 reads YYREEE (reference sequence). The CDR3 reads CASSLGQGIVDGYTF. The CDR3 region has the DNA TGTGCCAGCAGCTTAGGACAGGGAATCGTGGATGGCTACACCTTC.

The rearrangement uses TRBV13 and TRBJ2-7, with D perhaps matching TRBD2 (5 bases). The CDR3 has 14 residues. Per the germline V gene, CDR1 is PRHDT and CDR2 is FYEKMQ (reference sequence). With 0 bases removed from V and 6 bases from J, the gap between germline ends came to 12 bases. CDR3 protein: CASSLGRNGGEQYF. The CDR3 region has the DNA TGTGCCAGCAGCTTAGGCAGAAATGGAGGCGAGCAGTACTTC.

The chain uses TRBV13 and TRBJ2-1; 13 nucleotides agree with TRBD2. Trimming took 5 bases from V and 0 from J; bases not matched to a gene: 10. The CDR3 length is 19 residues. Per germline, CDR1 PRHDT and CDR2 FYEKMQ (reference sequence). The CDR3 bases are TGTGCCAGCAGCAAGCCGGGACTAGCGGGATCCCACTCCTACAATGAGCAGTTCTTC. Residues: CASSKPGLAGSHSYNEQFF.

V and J are TRBV6-6 and TRBJ1-2, with D hard to call. Germline CDR1 and CDR2: MNHNY and SVGAGI (reference sequence). Trimming cost V 0 bases and J 6 bases, with 11 bases left between them. There are 14 residues in the CDR3. The CDR3 spells CASSYSAGLDGYTF. The CDR3 DNA is TGTGCCAGCAGTTACTCGGCAGGCCTCGATGGCTACACCTTC.

This rearrangement joins TRBV30 to TRBJ1-2; 7 bases fit TRBD1. Germline assignment: CDR1 GTSNPN and CDR2 SVGIG (reference sequence). The CDR3 loop spans 14 amino acids. Trimming cost V 5 bases and J 12 bases; bases outside gene matches: 18. CDR3 region: CAWSPGQKFWGHTF. The DNA of the CDR3 is TGTGCCTGGTCTCCGGGACAGAAGTTCTGGGGCCACACCTTC.

The V gene is TRBV7-9, the J gene TRBJ1-6; D gene unclear. This CDR3 is 14 amino acids long. Germline V lookup: CDR1 SEHNR, CDR2 FQNEAQ (reference sequence). Trimming shortened V by 5 bases and J by 8 bases, and 13 bases separated the two germline ends. The CDR3 nucleotides read TGTGCCAGCAGCGACCCCAACTCCTATTCACCCCTCCACTTT. Translating gives CASSDPNSYSPLHF.

The J gene is TRBJ1-3, the V gene TRBV27; D remains ambiguous. The ends were cut back, 0 bases at V and 0 bases at J, with 6 bases in the middle. CDR1 and CDR2 from the germline V gene are MNHEY and SMNVEV (reference sequence). The CDR3 sequence is 15 residues long. The CDR3 loop is CASSLSLSSGNTIYF. The CDR3, as DNA: TGTGCCAGCAGTTTATCGCTCAGCTCTGGAAACACCATATATTTT.

This chain uses TRBV9 with TRBJ2-5; 13 positions agree with TRBD2. CDR3 length: 17 residues. CDR1 is SGDLS, CDR2 YYNGEE, per germline. V lost 3 bases to trimming and J lost 2 bases; unmatched junction nucleotides: 7. CDR3 amino acids: CASSAGTSGTTQETQYF. CDR3 in DNA: TGTGCCAGCAGCGCCGGGACTAGCGGGACTACTCAAGAGACCCAGTACTTC.

This clone was counted a single time. The chain joins TRBV19 to TRBJ2-1, with D possibly matching TRBD2 (7 bases). There are 15 residues in the CDR3. V was pared by 4 bases and J by 6 bases, with 16 bases between. CDR1 is LNHDA and CDR2 is SQIVND in the germline V gene (reference sequence). The CDR3 sequence: CASSKGGVRVNEQFF. The CDR3 nucleotides read TGTGCCAGTAGTAAGGGGGGGGTCCGGGTCAATGAGCAGTTCTTC.

This rearrangement joins TRBV19 to TRBJ2-7; 8 bases are a match to TRBD1. The CDR3 contains 12 residues. Losses at the gene ends were 5 bases for V and 5 bases for J; bases not matched to a gene: 2. Germline loops: CDR1 LNHDA, CDR2 SQIVND (reference sequence). CDR3 sequence: CASSGTGHEQYF. In nucleotides, the CDR3 is TGTGCCAGTAGTGGGACAGGTCACGAGCAGTACTTC.

The chain employs TRBV27 and TRBJ1-1; weak D call: TRBD1 (5 bases). Trimming shortened V by 1 base and J by 1 base, and 10 bases separated the two germline ends. Germline V gene data show CDR1 as MNHEY and CDR2 as SMNVEV (reference sequence). The CDR3 covers 15 residues. DNA for the CDR3: TGTGCCAGCAGTTTATTTGCAGGGAAGAACACTGAAGCTTTCTTT. Residues: CASSLFAGKNTEAFF.

The chain is built from TRBV28 and TRBJ1-1; weak D call: TRBD1 (5 bases). Germline CDR1 and CDR2: MDHEN and SYDVKM. The CDR3 is 15 residues long. V dropped 2 bases and J dropped 3 bases, with 13 bases sitting between them. The CDR3 DNA sequence: TGTGCCAGCAGTTTAAGGGGCCGTTGGGACACTGAAGCTTTCTTT. This translates into CASSLRGRWDTEAFF.

V usage is TRBV7-8 and J usage is TRBJ2-5; perhaps D is TRBD1 or TRBD2 (7 bases each). V was trimmed by 5 bases and J by 0 bases, leaving 19 bases between them. The CDR3 has 17 residues. Germline lookup yields CDR1 SGHVS and CDR2 FQNEAQ. DNA for the CDR3: TGTGCCAGCAGCCTGGATGCGACAGGGAGGGACCAAGAGACCCAGTACTTC. Translating gives CASSLDATGRDQETQYF.

This clone was detected once. V gene TRBV13 combines with J gene TRBJ1-4; TRBD1 might be the D (5 bases). V was cut by 2 bases and J by 7 bases, with 23 bases left in between. This CDR3 is 18 amino acids long. From germline, CDR1 is PRHDT and CDR2 FYEKMQ (reference sequence). The CDR3 nucleotides are TGTGCCAGCAGCTTAACGCGGGGGACGCCCCAGGGATCTGAAAAACTGTTTTTT. Translation: CASSLTRGTPQGSEKLFF. Looking up the rest from reference TRBV13 and TRBJ1-4 gives the full variable domain: AAGVIQSPRHLIKEKRETATLKCYPIPRHDTVYWYQQGPGQDPQFLISFYEKMQSDKGSIPDRFSAQQFSDYHSELNMSSLELGDSALYFCASSLTRGTPQGSEKLFFGSGTQLSVL.

This chain links TRBV19 with TRBJ2-1, with 14 bases aligning to TRBD2. With 7 bases clipped from V and 13 bases from J, the junction kept 9 bases outside the gene matches. Germline V gene data show CDR1 as LNHDA and CDR2 as SQIVND (reference sequence). CDR3 size: 14 residues. CDR3 loop: CASTTGTSGGRQFF. The CDR3 nucleotides read TGTGCCAGTACTACGGGGACTAGCGGGGGACGTCAGTTCTTC.